One sample yielded the 29 T cell receptor beta chains listed below, sequenced in a study of blood T cell repertoires in COVID-19. Sequenced by immunoSEQ multiplex PCR; TCRdb stores in-frame clones only, minus some. The sample has about 92,000 clones, 80% seen once. What was sequenced was peripheral blood. All receptors derive from a woman aged 70-85 years with acute or convalescent COVID-19.

The V gene is TRBV21-1, the J gene TRBJ1-1. TRBV21-1 is a pseudogene segment. This CDR3 is built from 14 residues. The CDR3 DNA reads TGTGCCAGCAGCAAAACGTTAGTGGTGGCTGAAGCTTTCTTT. Protein product: CASSKTLVVAEAFF.

The chain employs TRBV20-1 and TRBJ2-7, with D possibly being TRBD2 (7 bases). Trimming removed 3 bases at V and 2 bases at J, with 14 bases between. The CDR3 totals 14 residues. Germline V gene lookup returns CDR1 DFQATT and CDR2 SNEGSKA (reference sequence). CDR3 sequence (DNA): TGCAGTGCTAGTTTCGGCGGGGGCGCCTACGAGCAGTACTTC. This codes for CSASFGGGAYEQYF.

The chain employs TRBV3-1 (or the pseudogene TRBV3-2) and TRBJ1-3; D is perhaps TRBD1 (5 bases). The V end lost 5 bases, the J end lost 0 bases, and 17 bases lay between the germline ends. This CDR3 is built from 17 residues. From germline, CDR1 is LGHDT and CDR2 YNNKEL (reference sequence). The CDR3 protein is CASSYAGRRPSGNTIYF. The CDR3 nucleotides read TGTGCCAGCAGCTACGCGGGACGTCGGCCCTCTGGAAACACCATATATTTT.

This chain connects TRBV30 to TRBJ2-3; TRBD1 agrees at 8 bases. V was clipped by 4 bases and J by 0 bases; unmatched bases: 3. The CDR3 is 14 residues long. The V gene's germline CDR1 is GTSNPN and CDR2 SVGIG (reference sequence). Written as DNA, the CDR3 is TGTGCCTGGACAGGGGGCGCTAGCACAGATACGCAGTATTTT. Amino acids: CAWTGGASTDTQYF.

The chain uses TRBV11-2 and TRBJ2-7; perhaps TRBD1 as D (6 bases). V gave up 5 bases and J gave up 3 bases, with 11 bases separating them. CDR1 is SGHAT, CDR2 FQNNGV, per germline. The CDR3 totals 13 residues. The CDR3 region is CASSKDSLYEQYF. Written as DNA, the CDR3 is TGTGCCAGCAGCAAGGACAGCCTCTACGAGCAGTACTTC.

The DNA for the CDR3 is TGTGCCAGCAGCTTAGTGTTAGGCAGGCAATTCTCTGGGGCCAACGTCCTGACTTTC. Its translation: CASSLVLGRQFSGANVLTF. V usage is TRBV7-6 and J usage is TRBJ2-6; no clear D. There are 19 residues in the CDR3. Germline V gene sequence: CDR1 SGHVS, CDR2 FNYEAQ. Trimming pared 1 base from V and 0 bases from J, leaving 16 bases between.

The rearrangement joins TRBV19 to TRBJ2-3; tentative D call: TRBD2 (6 bases). The CDR3 extends over 15 amino acids. Germline assignment: CDR1 LNHDA and CDR2 SQIVND (reference sequence). Trimming left V 1 base short and J 4 bases short, with 12 bases between. CDR3 sequence reads: CASSIVGRMADTQYF. The CDR3 bases are TGTGCCAGTAGTATAGTAGGGAGGATGGCAGATACGCAGTATTTT. The full variable domain, rest sourced from reference TRBV19 and TRBJ2-3, is DGGITQSPKYLFRKEGQNVTLSCEQNLNHDAMYWYRQDPGQGLRLIYYSQIVNDFQKGDIAEGYSVSREKKESFPLTVTSAQKNPTAFYLCASSIVGRMADTQYFGPGTRLTVL.

This sequence joins TRBV12-3 or TRBV12-4 and TRBJ2-7; D is possibly TRBD1 (5 bases). The CDR3 runs to 13 residues. Trimming shortened V by 3 bases and J by 3 bases, and 9 bases separated the two germline ends. CDR3 loop: CASSLQGIYEQYF. CDR3 in DNA: TGTGCCAGCAGTTTGCAGGGAATCTACGAGCAGTACTTC.

This rearrangement joins TRBV10-3 to TRBJ2-1, with D perhaps matching TRBD2 (7 bases). Trimming took 6 bases from V and 10 from J, leaving 19 bases between them. The CDR3 spans 14 residues. Germline values: CDR1 ENHRY, CDR2 SYGVKD. The CDR3 DNA follows: TGTGCCATCAGCCCGGCGGGAGAGGGGGTGGAGCAGTTCTTC. It codes for CAISPAGEGVEQFF.

This clone was counted once. The V gene is TRBV16, the J gene TRBJ2-1, with no clear D. The V end lost 1 base, the J end lost 1 base, and 11 bases lay between the germline ends. CDR3 size: 16 residues. CDR1 is KGHSY and CDR2 is FQNENV in the germline V gene. The CDR3: CASSQFWRGSYNEQFF. CDR3 coding DNA: TGTGCCAGCAGCCAATTTTGGCGAGGATCCTACAATGAGCAGTTCTTC.

The chain carries TRBV27 and TRBJ2-5; 15 bases line up with TRBD2. The CDR3 has 21 amino acids. The germline CDR1 and CDR2 sequences are MNHEY and SMNVEV (reference sequence). Losses at the gene ends were 3 bases for V and 5 bases for J; bases not matched to a gene: 19. CDR3 DNA: TGTGCCAGCAGTTTGAGATCCCCAGGGACTAGCGGGGGGTCGGGGCGGGAGACCCAGTACTTC. Translated, it gives CASSLRSPGTSGGSGRETQYF.

This rearrangement joins TRBV5-1 to TRBJ1-1; 9 nucleotides match TRBD1. Germline loops: CDR1 SGHRS, CDR2 YFSETQ. V lost 3 bases to trimming and J lost 7 bases; unmatched junction nucleotides: 10. The length of the CDR3 is 15 residues. The CDR3 region is CASSSAPGTGIEAFF. The CDR3 coding sequence is TGCGCCAGCAGCTCGGCCCCCGGGACAGGGATTGAAGCTTTCTTT.

This chain connects TRBV29-1 to TRBJ1-1, with 10 nucleotides matching TRBD1. V shed 7 bases and J 5 bases; nucleotides not matched to a gene: 7. This CDR3 is 13 amino acids long. Germline-derived CDR1 and CDR2 are SQVTM and ANQGSEA. CDR3 protein: CSAWTGGGTEAFF. As DNA, the CDR3 is TGCAGCGCTTGGACAGGGGGAGGGACTGAAGCTTTCTTT. Together with reference TRBV29-1 and TRBJ1-1, the CDR3 gives the full variable domain: SAVISQKPSRDICQRGTSLTIQCQVDSQVTMMFWYRQQPGQSLTLIATANQGSEATYESGFVIDKFPISRPNLTFSTLTVSNMSPEDSSIYLCSAWTGGGTEAFFGQGTRLTVV.

This chain links TRBV7-8 with TRBJ1-4; TRBD1 matches 7 bases. After removal of 0 bases from V and 4 bases from J, the junction contained 2 bases not matched to a gene. Germline V gene sequence: CDR1 SGHVS, CDR2 FQNEAQ. The length of the CDR3 is 15 residues. This CDR3 reads CASSLAGTVNEKLFF. In nucleotides, the CDR3 is TGTGCCAGCAGCTTAGCGGGGACAGTTAATGAAAAACTGTTTTTT.

The chain couples TRBV10-3 to TRBJ1-4; tentative D call: TRBD1 (5 bases). The germline V gene encodes CDR1 ENHRY and CDR2 SYGVKD. Trimming removed 2 bases from V and 8 bases from J, with 9 bases in between. The CDR3 extends over 13 amino acids. The CDR3 sequence is CAISERGVEKLFF. The CDR3 nucleotides read TGTGCCATCAGTGAGCGGGGGGTAGAAAAACTGTTTTTT.

The rearrangement uses TRBV30 and TRBJ2-2; 9 bases align to TRBD1. The J segment lost 4 bases and the V segment lost 5 bases, leaving 5 bases of the junction unmatched. The CDR3 consists of 14 residues. Per germline, CDR1 GTSNPN and CDR2 SVGIG (reference sequence). The CDR3: CAWSGTGPTGELFF. DNA for the CDR3: TGTGCCTGGTCCGGGACAGGGCCCACCGGGGAGCTGTTTTTT.

Comments on this clone: The sample contains more than one DNA sequence encoding this CDR3. The rearrangement uses TRBV6-5 and TRBJ1-4; the match to TRBD1 covers 7 bases. The germline CDR1 and CDR2 sequences are MNHEY and SVGAGI. This CDR3 spans 15 amino acids. J gave up 5 bases and V 0 bases, and 3 bases lay outside the gene matches. CDR3 sequence reads: CASSYSGTVNEKLFF. As DNA, the CDR3 is TGTGCCAGCAGTTACTCCGGGACAGTGAATGAAAAACTGTTTTTT.

The chain is built from TRBV4-2 and TRBJ2-1; D possibly corresponds to TRBD2 (5 bases). Germline values: CDR1 LGHNA, CDR2 YNFKEQ. The CDR3 is 16 amino acids. Trimming removed 0 bases from V and 3 bases from J, with 12 bases in between. The CDR3 sequence is CASSQESGNGYNEQFF. The CDR3 coding sequence is TGTGCCAGCAGCCAAGAATCCGGGAACGGCTACAATGAGCAGTTCTTC.

The V call is TRBV28, the J call TRBJ1-1; the D gene is possibly TRBD1 (6 bases). CDR1 and CDR2 from the germline V gene are MDHEN and SYDVKM. The germline V and J ends were trimmed by 7 bases and 1 base, with 10 bases remaining between them. The CDR3 sequence is 13 residues long. The chain's CDR3 is CASIKTGNTEAFF. CDR3 nucleotides: TGTGCCAGCATCAAGACAGGGAACACTGAAGCTTTCTTT.

On this clone: The same CDR3 arises from other DNA sequences in this sample as well. The chain is built from TRBV5-1 and TRBJ1-1, with D unclear. The germline V and J ends were trimmed by 2 bases and 1 base, with 9 bases remaining between them. The CDR3 is made up of 14 amino acids. Germline assignment: CDR1 SGHRS and CDR2 YFSETQ. Here the CDR3 DNA reads TGCGCCAGCAGCTTACCTACAGAGAACACTGAAGCTTTCTTT. It encodes CASSLPTENTEAFF.

The chain recombines TRBV2 with TRBJ1-1, with 7 positions matching TRBD1. Trimming at V came to 5 bases and at J to 3 bases, leaving 6 bases not matched to a gene. The CDR3 extends over 14 amino acids. Germline V gives CDR1 SNHLY, CDR2 FYNNEI. In DNA, the CDR3 is TGTGCCAGCAGTACTCGAGACAGGGACACTGAAGCTTTCTTT. Its protein is CASSTRDRDTEAFF. Together with reference TRBV2 and TRBJ1-1, the CDR3 gives the full variable domain: EPEVTQTPSHQVTQMGQEVILRCVPISNHLYFYWYRQILGQKVEFLVSFYNNEISEKSEIFDDQFSVERPDGSNFTLKIRSTKLEDSAMYFCASSTRDRDTEAFFGQGTRLTVV.

The chain uses TRBV5-1 and TRBJ2-7, with TRBD2 matching 7 bases. The CDR3 has 15 residues. Losses at the gene ends were 1 base for V and 0 bases for J; bases not matched to a gene: 4. Germline V gene lookup returns CDR1 SGHRS and CDR2 YFSETQ. The CDR3 nucleotides read TGCGCCAGCAGCTTGAGCGGGATACCCTCCTACGAGCAGTACTTC. Encoded protein: CASSLSGIPSYEQYF.

This clone was detected only a few times. This chain uses TRBV2 with TRBJ2-7; TRBD1 aligns across 10 bases. CDR1 SNHLY and CDR2 FYNNEI come from the germline V gene. The CDR3 has 15 residues. V shed 6 bases and J 3 bases; nucleotides not matched to a gene: 8. The CDR3 nucleotides read TGTGCCAGCAGAGCCGGGACAGGGGTGGGCTACGAGCAGTACTTC. This encodes CASRAGTGVGYEQYF.

The genes are TRBV20-1 and TRBJ2-1; a weak D match, TRBD2 (5 bases). V was clipped by 1 base and J by 7 bases, with 5 bases between them. The germline V gene has CDR1 DFQATT and CDR2 SNEGSKA (reference sequence). The CDR3 is made up of 11 amino acids. CDR3: CSARGGNEQFF. Here the CDR3 DNA reads TGCAGTGCTAGAGGAGGGAATGAGCAGTTCTTC.

There are a few counts of this clone. This chain connects TRBV5-1 to TRBJ2-7; tentatively, D is TRBD1 (5 bases). The CDR3 runs to 14 residues. V lost 4 bases, J lost 0 bases, and 11 bases lay in between. From germline, CDR1 is SGHRS and CDR2 YFSETQ. CDR3 loop: CASSRQSLSYEQYF. The CDR3 bases are TGCGCCAGCAGCAGACAGTCCCTCTCCTACGAGCAGTACTTC. The full variable domain, completed using reference TRBV5-1 and TRBJ2-7, is KAGVTQTPRYLIKTRGQQVTLSCSPISGHRSVSWYQQTPGQGLQFLFEYFSETQRNKGNFPGRFSGRQFSNSRSEMNVSTLELGDSALYLCASSRQSLSYEQYFGPGTRLTVT.

The rearrangement uses TRBV5-1 and TRBJ1-4; 9 nucleotides match TRBD1. Losses at the gene ends were 4 bases for V and 3 bases for J; bases not matched to a gene: 1. Germline V gene lookup returns CDR1 SGHRS and CDR2 YFSETQ. This CDR3 is built from 14 residues. The CDR3 loop reads CASSRDRANEKLFF. The CDR3 bases are TGCGCCAGCAGCCGGGACAGGGCTAATGAAAAACTGTTTTTT.

The chain recombines TRBV27 with TRBJ1-4, with 7 bases lining up with TRBD1. Trimming took 5 bases from V and 4 from J; bases not matched to a gene: 7. Per the germline V gene, CDR1 is MNHEY and CDR2 is SMNVEV (reference sequence). The CDR3 contains 15 residues. As DNA, the CDR3 is TGTGCCAGCAGTCCCCGGACAGGAATTAATGAAAAACTGTTTTTT. Translation: CASSPRTGINEKLFF.

This clone turned up a few times. The chain combines TRBV25-1 with TRBJ2-2; TRBD1 matches at 8 bases. J lost 1 base, V lost 1 base, and 2 bases had no gene match. Per the germline V gene, CDR1 is MGHDK and CDR2 is SYGVNS. This CDR3 has 16 residues. The CDR3 region has the DNA TGTGCCAGCAGTGAATCAGGGACAGGGAACACCGGGGAGCTGTTTTTT. Its protein product is CASSESGTGNTGELFF.

The chain recombines TRBV2 with TRBJ1-1; D unclear. V lost 7 bases and J lost 1, with 7 bases in between. This CDR3 region has 12 residues. From germline, CDR1 is SNHLY and CDR2 FYNNEI. DNA for the CDR3: TGTGCCAGCACTTACGGGAACACTGAAGCTTTCTTT. Translating gives CASTYGNTEAFF. The full variable domain, its missing parts supplied by reference TRBV2 and TRBJ1-1, is EPEVTQTPSHQVTQMGQEVILRCVPISNHLYFYWYRQILGQKVEFLVSFYNNEISEKSEIFDDQFSVERPDGSNFTLKIRSTKLEDSAMYFCASTYGNTEAFFGQGTRLTVV.